This TCR beta chain appears in the sequencing data of a study of blood T cell repertoires in COVID-19. Study information: The origin of the acute and convalescent COVID-19 samples was the United States, Italy and Spain.

In the authors' workflow: Estimation of nucleated cell counts was performed using reference gene primer amplification. Some clones are missing from TCRdb's copy, which holds only in-frame ones; the method was immunoSEQ multiplex PCR. V and J calls plus clone size are reproduced from that table; the DNA served to infer D and trimming. The repertoire includes under 100,000 clones, around 90% of them detected once, and about 4.5% sits in the top ten. CDR1 is SEHNR, CDR2 FQNEAQ, per germline (reference sequence). The germline V and J ends were trimmed by 5 bases and 4 bases, with 24 bases remaining between them. The CDR3 spans 18 residues.

The J gene is TRBJ2-1, the V gene TRBV7-9; a weak D match, TRBD2 (7 bases). The sample consisted of peripheral blood. This receptor was obtained from a man aged 50 to 60 with active COVID-19. Written as DNA, the CDR3 is TGTGCCAGCAGCCGGATCGGGGGGCGGCCCTCCATTTACAATGAGCAGTTCTTC. Protein product: CASSRIGGRPSIYNEQFF.